One sample yielded the 27 T cell receptor beta chains listed below, sequenced in a study of blood T cell repertoires in COVID-19. Some clones are missing from TCRdb's copy, which holds only in-frame ones; the method was immunoSEQ multiplex PCR. This sample has fewer than 250,000 clones, with approximately 91% found just once. Sequences were obtained from peripheral blood. The receptors stem from a man aged 55 to 70 who had recovered from COVID-19.

The CDR3 protein is CAWKAGDQPQHF. Here the CDR3 DNA reads TGTGCCTGGAAGGCGGGGGATCAGCCCCAGCATTTT. This chain joins TRBV30 and TRBJ1-5; D perhaps matches TRBD1 (5 bases). Germline CDR1 and CDR2: GTSNPN and SVGIG (reference sequence). CDR3 length: 12 amino acids. The germline V and J ends were trimmed by 4 bases and 5 bases, with 9 bases remaining between them.

The chain joins TRBV18 to TRBJ2-1; TRBD2 matches at 9 bases. In germline, CDR1 is KGHSH, CDR2 LQKENI. V lost 1 base, J lost 7 bases, and 5 bases stayed unmatched. CDR3 length equals 15 residues. The CDR3 reads CASSPLAGVENEQFF. In DNA form, the CDR3 reads TGTGCCAGCTCACCACTAGCGGGAGTGGAAAATGAGCAGTTCTTC.

The gene calls are TRBV10-3 and TRBJ1-2; weak D call: TRBD1 (5 bases). CDR3 size: 15 residues. The V and J ends lost 7 bases and 0 bases respectively, with 15 bases between them. CDR1 and CDR2 (germline): ENHRY, SYGVKD. CDR3 protein: CAINDSGGTNYGYTF. In DNA form, the CDR3 reads TGTGCCATCAACGATTCGGGGGGTACTAACTATGGCTACACCTTC.

The rearrangement uses TRBV3-1 (or the pseudogene TRBV3-2) and TRBJ1-2, with D perhaps matching TRBD1 (5 bases). Germline assignment: CDR1 LGHDT and CDR2 YNNKEL (reference sequence). The CDR3 is 13 amino acids. Trimming stripped 2 bases from V and 8 bases from J, with 12 bases between. Written as DNA, the CDR3 is TGTGCCAGCAGCCAAAACCGACAGAGCGGCTACACCTTC. It translates to CASSQNRQSGYTF.

This clone came up once. This chain uses TRBV10-3 with TRBJ2-1; D ambiguous. Germline CDR1 is ENHRY and CDR2 is SYGVKD. V lost 7 bases to trimming and J lost 5 bases, with 12 bases between them. This CDR3 comprises 13 residues. In DNA, the CDR3 is TGTGCCATCAAGATGGGCCCCCACAATGAGCAGTTCTTC. Encoded protein: CAIKMGPHNEQFF.

In nucleotides, the CDR3 is TGCGCCAGCAGCCCCGCACCGACAGGGGAGCCTGGAAACACCATATATTTT. This translates into CASSPAPTGEPGNTIYF. V usage is TRBV5-1 and J usage is TRBJ1-3, with 8 bases matching TRBD1. With V trimmed by 4 bases and J by 2 bases, 11 bases remained unmatched. CDR1 is SGHRS, CDR2 YFSETQ, per germline. This CDR3 contains 17 residues.

The gene calls are TRBV9 and TRBJ2-5, with a possible D match to TRBD1 (5 bases). Trimming left V 2 bases short and J 4 bases short, with 12 bases between. From germline, CDR1 is SGDLS and CDR2 YYNGEE. This CDR3 region has 14 residues. The CDR3 DNA follows: TGTGCCAGCAGCGTTTCAGGGTCGGGAGAGACCCAGTACTTC. This encodes CASSVSGSGETQYF. The variable domain in full, completed from reference TRBV9 and TRBJ2-5, reads DSGVTQTPKHLITATGQRVTLRCSPRSGDLSVYWYQQSLDQGLQFLIQYYNGEERAKGNILERFSAQQFPDLHSELNLSSLELGDSALYFCASSVSGSGETQYFGPGTRLLVL.

The chain links TRBV19 to TRBJ1-5; possibly TRBD1 for D (6 bases). The germline V gene encodes CDR1 LNHDA and CDR2 SQIVND (reference sequence). V lost 2 bases to trimming and J lost 0 bases, with 14 bases between them. This CDR3 has 17 residues. This CDR3 is CASSITTTGGSNQPQHF. The CDR3 DNA is TGTGCCAGTAGTATAACGACGACAGGCGGTAGCAATCAGCCCCAGCATTTT.

J is TRBJ1-2 and V is TRBV2, with TRBD1 matching over 8 bases. The germline CDR1 and CDR2 sequences are SNHLY and FYNNEI. V shed 9 bases, J shed 8 bases, and the junction held 8 bases outside the gene matches. The CDR3 loop spans 12 amino acids. CDR3 in amino acids: CARGQGSGGYTF. The CDR3 region has the DNA TGTGCCAGAGGACAGGGTTCGGGAGGCTACACCTTC.

V gene TRBV6-5 combines with J gene TRBJ2-2; 9 bases agree with TRBD1. This CDR3 contains 13 residues. V lost 10 bases to trimming and J lost 5 bases; unmatched junction nucleotides: 5. Germline CDR1 reads MNHEY; CDR2 reads SVGAGI. The CDR3 protein is CAIRQGGTGELFF. CDR3 DNA sequence: TGTGCCATCCGACAGGGGGGGACCGGGGAGCTGTTTTTT.

The chain links TRBV10-3 to TRBJ2-3; TRBD2 aligns across 7 bases. Germline V gives CDR1 ENHRY, CDR2 SYGVKD. The CDR3 totals 13 residues. With 4 bases clipped from V and 11 bases from J, the junction kept 9 bases outside the gene matches. DNA for the CDR3: TGTGCCATCAGTGTTGCGGGGGTCCCCGAGCAGTATTTT. Amino acids: CAISVAGVPEQYF.

In DNA, the CDR3 is TGTGCCAGCAGTTTAGGGCTAGCGGCCACAGATACGCAGTATTTT. Its protein is CASSLGLAATDTQYF. The rearrangement joins TRBV27 to TRBJ2-3; TRBD2 aligns across 7 bases. CDR3 length equals 15 residues. CDR1 is MNHEY, CDR2 SMNVEV, per germline (reference sequence). Trimming at V came to 2 bases and at J to 2 bases, leaving 4 bases not matched to a gene.

The chain combines TRBV5-4 with TRBJ2-2, with D tentatively TRBD1 (6 bases). CDR1 and CDR2 (germline): SGHNT, YYREEE (reference sequence). The V end lost 3 bases, the J end lost 4 bases, and 13 bases lay between the germline ends. There are 15 residues in the CDR3. CDR3 coding DNA: TGTGCCAGCAGCTCAGGACAGAACCCCACCGGGGAGCTGTTTTTT. Its translation: CASSSGQNPTGELFF.

The chain has TRBV27 and TRBJ2-7; 7 bases fit TRBD1. J gave up 4 bases and V 6 bases, and 6 bases lay outside the gene matches. Germline CDR1 and CDR2: MNHEY and SMNVEV (reference sequence). The CDR3 is 13 residues long. The CDR3 DNA reads as TGTGCCAGCAGCACAGGGGCGAATTACGAGCAGTACTTC. Its protein is CASSTGANYEQYF.

A single count supports this clone. This rearrangement joins TRBV7-2 to TRBJ2-4, with TRBD2 matching over 9 bases. The CDR3 spans 19 residues. CDR1 SGHTA and CDR2 FQGNSA come from the germline V gene. V shed 0 bases, J shed 0 bases, and the junction held 9 bases outside the gene matches. This CDR3 is CASSLAGVAGALAKNIQYF. The DNA for the CDR3 is TGTGCCAGCAGCTTAGCGGGGGTAGCGGGGGCCCTAGCCAAAAACATTCAGTACTTC.

J is TRBJ2-3 and V is TRBV18; 9 bases are shared with TRBD2. V was clipped by 6 bases and J by 5 bases; unmatched bases: 3. The V gene's germline CDR1 is KGHSH and CDR2 LQKENI. There are 13 residues in the CDR3. This CDR3 reads CASSASGIDTQYF. As DNA, the CDR3 is TGTGCCAGCTCTGCTAGCGGGATAGATACGCAGTATTTT. The full variable domain, rest sourced from reference TRBV18 and TRBJ2-3, is NAGVMQNPRHLVRRRGQEARLRCSPMKGHSHVYWYRQLPEEGLKFMVYLQKENIIDESGMPKERFSAEFPKEGPSILRIQQVVRGDSAAYFCASSASGIDTQYFGPGTRLTVL.

This chain uses TRBV6-5 with TRBJ2-7, with D possibly matching TRBD2 (5 bases). The length of the CDR3 is 11 residues. Germline V gene data show CDR1 as MNHEY and CDR2 as SVGAGI. The CDR3 sequence: CGSGPWSGQYF. The CDR3, as DNA: TGTGGGAGCGGTCCGTGGTCAGGGCAGTACTTC.

This sequence joins TRBV3-1 (or the pseudogene TRBV3-2) and TRBJ2-7, with D maybe TRBD2 (7 bases). V lost 4 bases to trimming and J lost 4 bases, with 20 bases between them. This CDR3 contains 16 residues. Germline CDR1 and CDR2: LGHDT and YNNKEL (reference sequence). The CDR3 DNA reads TGTGCCAGCAGCCCATCCGGAGGCGGGGGCGGGTACGAGCAGTACTTC. Protein: CASSPSGGGGGYEQYF.

This chain uses TRBV6-2 or TRBV6-3 with TRBJ2-7; TRBD2 aligns across 8 bases. Trimming at V came to 4 bases and at J to 7 bases, leaving 3 bases not matched to a gene. The CDR3 is 12 residues long. Germline V gene sequence: CDR1 MNHEY, CDR2 SVGEGT. As DNA, the CDR3 is TGTGCCAGCAGTTTCCTAGCGGGTGAGCAGTACTTC. It yields the protein CASSFLAGEQYF.

In this sample, this clone turned up once. The genes are TRBV7-3 and TRBJ1-1; D gene ambiguous. CDR3 length: 13 amino acids. With 2 bases removed from V and 1 base from J, the gap between germline ends came to 5 bases. CDR1 and CDR2 (germline): SGHTA, FQGTGA. CDR3 sequence reads: CASSLLGNTEAFF. DNA for the CDR3: TGTGCCAGCAGCTTACTCGGGAACACTGAAGCTTTCTTT.

This clone was seen a single time. The chain employs TRBV7-2 and TRBJ2-7; 7 nucleotides match TRBD2. The germline V gene has CDR1 SGHTA and CDR2 FQGNSA. V was clipped by 7 bases and J by 0 bases; unmatched bases: 9. The CDR3 is 15 residues long. The CDR3 sequence: CASTWGGPRSYEQYF. DNA for the CDR3: TGTGCCAGCACCTGGGGGGGACCTCGCTCCTACGAGCAGTACTTC.

The genes are TRBV6-5 and TRBJ1-3; D uncertain. From germline, CDR1 is MNHEY and CDR2 SVGAGI. The CDR3 runs 15 residues. The germline V and J ends were trimmed by 3 bases and 0 bases, with 9 bases remaining between them. CDR3 nucleotides: TGTGCCAGCAGTTATGATCTATACTCTGGAAACACCATATATTTT. This codes for CASSYDLYSGNTIYF.

This chain links TRBV9 with TRBJ2-6, with D unresolved. Germline V gene lookup returns CDR1 SGDLS and CDR2 YYNGEE. Between the trimmed V and J ends, which lost 4 bases and 2 bases, there was a span of 7 bases. This CDR3 spans 14 amino acids. This chain's CDR3 is CASSPVAGANVLTF. The CDR3 DNA is TGTGCCAGCAGCCCGGTAGCTGGGGCCAACGTCCTGACTTTC.

The chain links TRBV5-1 to TRBJ2-1; 9 bases are shared with TRBD1. Trimming cost V 5 bases and J 8 bases; bases outside gene matches: 5. Per the germline V gene, CDR1 is SGHRS and CDR2 is YFSETQ. This CDR3 has 13 residues. The DNA of the CDR3 is TGCGCCAGCAGTAGGGACAGGGACTATGAGCAGTTCTTC. Its protein is CASSRDRDYEQFF.

The chain links TRBV18 to TRBJ2-1, with D possibly being TRBD1 (6 bases). Looked up from germline, CDR1 is KGHSH and CDR2 is LQKENI. The CDR3 consists of 12 residues. V lost 4 bases and J lost 9, with 10 bases in between. CDR3 nucleotides: TGTGCCAGCTCACTACAGGGTCCTGAGCAGTTCTTC. This sequence encodes CASSLQGPEQFF. Full variable domain (rest looked up from reference TRBV18 and TRBJ2-1): NAGVMQNPRHLVRRRGQEARLRCSPMKGHSHVYWYRQLPEEGLKFMVYLQKENIIDESGMPKERFSAEFPKEGPSILRIQQVVRGDSAAYFCASSLQGPEQFFGPGTRLTVL.

The rearrangement joins TRBV5-6 to TRBJ1-1; perhaps TRBD1 as D (5 bases). Trimming stripped 2 bases from V and 6 bases from J, with 17 bases between. Germline-derived CDR1 and CDR2 are SGHDT and YYEEEE. CDR3 length equals 15 residues. CDR3 in amino acids: CASSFISRGIPEAFF. The CDR3 bases are TGTGCCAGCAGCTTTATATCGCGGGGCATACCTGAAGCTTTCTTT.

The rearrangement uses TRBV11-2 and TRBJ2-5, with 11 bases aligning to TRBD2. With V trimmed by 2 bases and J by 5 bases, 4 bases remained unmatched. This CDR3 has 15 amino acids. Germline V lookup: CDR1 SGHAT, CDR2 FQNNGV. CDR3 in DNA: TGTGCCAGCAGCTTATTAGCGGGGGGGCCCGAGACCCAGTACTTC. This translates into CASSLLAGGPETQYF. Filled out from reference TRBV11-2 and TRBJ2-5, the complete variable domain reads EAGVAQSPRYKIIEKRQSVAFWCNPISGHATLYWYQQILGQGPKLLIQFQNNGVVDDSQLPKDRFSAERLKGVDSTLKIQPAKLEDSAVYLCASSLLAGGPETQYFGPGTRLLVL.